This section outlines one T cell receptor (beta chain) sequence together with its context. Its target is unknown. The data were taken from a study of OX40 agonist ivuxolimab in advanced cancers. From germline, CDR1 is SGHTA and CDR2 FQGNSA. V gave up 0 bases and J gave up 6 bases; unmatched junction bases: 14. This CDR3 spans 20 amino acids. Study-level results: CD4+ T cells averaged fewer expanded clones than CD8+ T cells. Circulating CD4+ and CD8+ T cells showed clonal expansion by week 6 at 0.1 to 3.0 mg/kg.

Assay: immunoSEQ multiplex PCR; the TCRdb copy retains only in-frame clones and omits some. Of about 68,000 clones listed, 80% to 85% are singletons. Exclusion of a patient followed from autoimmune disease history or systemic immunosuppression. The chain employs TRBV7-2 and TRBJ2-2, with 12 positions matching TRBD2. The material was CD4+ or CD8+ T cells sorted from blood, obtained in a trial of the OX40 agonist ivuxolimab. The TCR originated in an adult with an advanced solid tumor such as melanoma, head and neck, liver or kidney cancer. CDR3 sequence (DNA): TGTGCCAGCAGCTTAGCTTATGGTCGGACTAGCGGGAAGGTTGCCGGGGAGCTGTTTTTT. Translated, it gives CASSLAYGRTSGKVAGELFF.